The present TCR beta chain was sequenced within a study of T cell repertoires in cytomegalovirus infection. TCRdb reprocessed the reads via MiXCR and lists one record per CDR3 protein. The sample shows 350,000 to 450,000 distinct CDR3 sequences, 15% to 20% of them seen only once. CDR3 size: 13 residues. V lost 2 bases and J 3 bases, leaving 7 bases between the germline ends. Germline lookup yields CDR1 SGHTA and CDR2 FQGNSA. This clonotype was counted at least ten times. The antigen is undetermined. Broader study findings: HLA-C-restricted, CMV-specific TCR beta clonotypes were dominant ex vivo.

The chain is built from TRBV7-2 and TRBJ2-5; no clear D gene. The receptor comes from a human donor in good health (CMV status not recorded). Some clones in this sample may be carry-over from other donors' samples. Material for sequencing was PBMCs. The CDR3 nucleotides read TGTGCCAGCAGCTTATCGACTGAAGAGACCCAGTACTTC. It specifies CASSLSTEETQYF.